The rows below give T cell receptor beta chains drawn from one sample of a study of neurological immune-mediated disorders. TCRdb re-called the 5' RACE reads with MiXCR, one entry per CDR3 protein. The repertoire holds 31,000 or so distinct CDR3 sequences, with approximately 12% as singletons. The source material was CD4+ T cells from blood. The receptors originated from a female donor with HTLV-1-associated myelopathy (HAM/TSP). CDR3s include the opening cysteine and the closing phenylalanine or tryptophan. The D gene is left open where the match is weak. Clone size, where shown, is once, few, many, or a class for clones that have expanded.

TRBJ2-7	TRBV5-1	many	TRBD1	CASSLKQGPRREQYF	TGCGCCAGCAGCCTAAAACAGGGGCCCCGGCGCGAGCAGTACTTC
TRBJ2-1	TRBV20-1	many	TRBD2	CSATTSGGISSSYNEQFF	TGCAGTGCTACGACTAGCGGGGGCATCTCGAGCTCCTACAATGAGCAGTTCTTC
TRBJ2-5	TRBV12-3/TRBV12-4	many	NA	CASSLGGTETQYF	TGTGCCAGCAGTTTAGGCGGGACGGAGACCCAGTACTTC
TRBJ2-5	TRBV3-1	many	NA	CASSRKGQRGQETQYF	TGTGCCAGCAGCCGAAAGGGGCAGAGGGGACAAGAGACCCAGTACTTC
TRBJ2-1	TRBV20-1	medium-sized	NA	CSARDQRAYNEQFF	TGCAGTGCCAGAGACCAGCGCGCGTACAATGAGCAGTTCTTC
TRBJ1-5	TRBV20-1	many	TRBD1	CSASQGGNGNQPQHF	TGCAGTGCTAGCCAGGGGGGGAACGGCAATCAGCCCCAGCATTTT
TRBJ2-7	TRBV5-6	many	NA	CASSSYRPGLQYF	TGTGCCAGCAGCTCCTACCGACCGGGTCTGCAGTACTTC
TRBJ2-2	TRBV7-7	many	TRBD2	CASSLAGGSTNTGELFF	TGTGCTAGCAGCTTAGCGGGCGGGTCCACGAACACCGGGGAGCTGTTTTTT
TRBJ1-5	TRBV5-5	many	NA	CASSFLGQPQHF	TGTGCCAGCAGCTTTCTGGGACAGCCCCAGCATTTT
TRBJ1-2	TRBV20-1	many	NA	CSAVRPGDSNGYTF	TGCAGTGCTGTCCGGCCAGGGGATTCGAATGGCTACACCTTC
TRBJ2-2	TRBV5-5	many	TRBD1	CASSLPSGQETGELFF	TGTGCCAGCAGCTTACCTTCGGGACAGGAAACCGGGGAGCTGTTTTTT
TRBJ2-1	TRBV5-1	many	NA	CASSYDRSNNEQFF	TGCGCCAGCAGCTATGACAGGAGTAACAATGAGCAGTTCTTC
TRBJ1-3	TRBV18	many	NA	CASSPPRTSGNTIYF	TGTGCCAGCTCACCGCCTCGGACGTCTGGAAACACCATATATTTT
TRBJ2-7	TRBV15	many	NA	CATSLGGSDYEQYF	TGTGCCACCAGTCTAGGGGGGTCGGACTACGAGCAGTACTTC
TRBJ2-7	TRBV3-1	many	NA	CASSQVSQTYEQYF	TGTGCCAGCAGCCAAGTTAGTCAGACCTACGAGCAGTACTTC
TRBJ1-4	TRBV21-1	many	NA	CASSLTGVTNEKLFF	TGTGCCAGCAGCTTAACAGGGGTAACTAATGAAAAACTGTTTTTT
TRBJ2-1	TRBV7-2	many	TRBD2	CASRRKAGGQDEQFF	TGTGCCAGCAGGAGGAAAGCGGGGGGGCAGGATGAGCAGTTCTTC
TRBJ1-1	TRBV11-1	many	NA	CASSSTMVGQNTEAFF	TGTGCCAGCAGCTCCACCATGGTGGGACAGAACACTGAAGCTTTCTTT
TRBJ2-1	TRBV6-5	many	TRBD1	CASSYRDRADEQFF	TGTGCCAGCAGTTACCGGGACAGGGCGGATGAGCAGTTCTTC
TRBJ2-1	TRBV12-3/TRBV12-4	many	NA	CASTPLGGRSYNEQFF	TGTGCCAGCACCCCGCTTGGGGGGCGCTCCTACAATGAGCAGTTCTTC
TRBJ2-1	TRBV20-1	many	TRBD2	CSAGTSGRADNEQFF	TGCAGTGCTGGAACTAGCGGGAGGGCCGATAATGAGCAGTTCTTC
TRBJ1-1	TRBV7-2	many	TRBD1	CASGGQKNTEAFF	TGTGCCAGCGGGGGACAGAAGAACACTGAAGCTTTCTTT
TRBJ1-6	TRBV7-9	many	NA	CASSPPSYNSPLHF	TGTGCCAGCAGCCCCCCCTCCTATAATTCACCCCTCCACTTT
TRBJ2-1	TRBV20-1	many	TRBD2	CSALKLAGGGYNEQFF	TGCAGTGCTCTAAAACTAGCGGGGGGCGGGTACAATGAGCAGTTCTTC
TRBJ2-1	TRBV20-1	many	NA	CSARYGKRGNEQFF	TGCAGTGCTAGATATGGCAAGAGGGGCAATGAGCAGTTCTTC
TRBJ1-1	TRBV7-9	many	NA	CASSLGEVAGTEAFF	TGTGCCAGCAGCTTAGGGGAGGTGGCGGGCACTGAAGCTTTCTTT
TRBJ2-1	TRBV18	many	TRBD1	CASSPSGTGTGKRGQFF	TGTGCCAGCTCACCTTCCGGTACAGGGACAGGGAAGCGTGGGCAGTTCTTC
TRBJ2-7	TRBV9	many	TRBD1	CASSTPGQGAYYEQYF	TGTGCCAGCAGCACCCCGGGACAGGGGGCTTACTACGAGCAGTACTTC
TRBJ2-7	TRBV18	many	NA	CASSPQAEGLYEQYF	TGTGCCAGCTCACCTCAAGCGGAGGGGCTCTACGAGCAGTACTTC
TRBJ1-2	TRBV24-1	many	NA	CATSDPDTNYGYTF	TGTGCCACCAGTGACCCGGACACGAACTATGGCTACACCTTC
TRBJ2-5	TRBV7-2	many	TRBD2	CASSNSGGAPETQYF	TGTGCCAGCAGCAACAGCGGGGGGGCCCCAGAGACCCAGTACTTC
TRBJ2-5	TRBV20-1	many	TRBD2	CSARWTSSETQYF	TGCAGTGCTCGTTGGACTAGCTCAGAGACCCAGTACTTC
TRBJ2-1	TRBV5-1	many	NA	CASSPDRLNRNEQFF	TGCGCCAGCAGCCCTGACAGGCTTAACCGGAATGAGCAGTTCTTC
TRBJ1-5	TRBV5-5	many	NA	CASSPWDGYSNQPQHF	TGTGCCAGCAGCCCCTGGGACGGTTATAGCAATCAGCCCCAGCATTTT
TRBJ2-3	TRBV19	NA	NA	CASMWGASADTQYF	TGTGCCAGTATGTGGGGGGCGAGCGCAGATACGCAGTATTTT
TRBJ2-7	TRBV7-2	NA	NA	CASSLAGAREQYF	TGTGCCAGCAGCTTAGCGGGGGCGCGAGAGCAGTACTTC
TRBJ1-4	TRBV7-9	many	NA	CASSFTATNEKLFF	TGTGCCAGCAGCTTCACCGCAACTAATGAAAAACTGTTTTTT
TRBJ2-3	TRBV29-1	many	TRBD2	CSVEWSGGPDTQYF	TGCAGCGTTGAATGGTCGGGGGGGCCAGATACGCAGTATTTT
TRBJ1-4	TRBV19	many	NA	CASSANPRRGGKLFF	TGTGCCAGTAGTGCAAATCCCCGACGGGGGGGAAAACTGTTTTTT
TRBJ1-6	TRBV20-1	many	NA	CSARESPLGPNSPLHF	TGCAGTGCTAGAGAAAGTCCTTTGGGGCCGAATTCACCCCTCCACTTT
TRBJ1-3	TRBV5-1	many	TRBD1	CASSKGQGIDTIYF	TGCGCCAGCAGCAAGGGACAGGGGATCGACACCATATATTTT
TRBJ2-7	TRBV20-1	many	TRBD2	CSARLAGVYEQYF	TGCAGTGCCCGACTAGCGGGAGTCTACGAGCAGTACTTC
TRBJ2-2	TRBV3-1	many	NA	CASSWDGNTGELFF	TGTGCCAGCAGCTGGGACGGGAACACCGGGGAGCTGTTTTTT
TRBJ2-1	TRBV6-5	many	TRBD2	CASNKIGGGNEQFF	TGTGCCAGCAATAAAATTGGGGGGGGCAATGAGCAGTTCTTC
TRBJ2-1	TRBV14	many	TRBD2	CASSQRERYNEQFF	TGTGCCAGCAGCCAGCGGGAGCGGTACAATGAGCAGTTCTTC
TRBJ1-1	TRBV20-1	many	TRBD1	CSARHPGQGDTEAFF	TGCAGTGCTAGGCACCCGGGACAGGGGGACACTGAAGCTTTCTTT
TRBJ2-6	TRBV7-2	many	NA	CASSFRGPHYSGANVLTF	TGTGCCAGCAGCTTCCGGGGGCCCCACTACTCTGGGGCCAACGTCCTGACTTTC
TRBJ2-1	TRBV6-1	many	NA	CASSEVTGATPFF	TGTGCCAGCAGTGAAGTGACCGGAGCCACCCCGTTCTTC
TRBJ2-1	TRBV20-1	many	NA	CSATGAGGINYNEQFF	TGCAGTGCTACAGGGGCGGGTGGGATTAACTACAATGAGCAGTTCTTC
TRBJ2-3	TRBV7-2	many	NA	CASSLAVQHTDTQYF	TGTGCCAGCAGCTTAGCGGTGCAGCACACAGATACGCAGTATTTT
TRBJ2-1	TRBV10-3	many	NA	CAISESMANNEQFF	TGTGCCATCAGTGAGTCGATGGCAAACAATGAGCAGTTCTTC
TRBJ1-1	TRBV5-1	many	NA	CASSPDGPTEAFF	TGCGCCAGCAGCCCTGACGGGCCCACTGAAGCTTTCTTT
TRBJ1-5	TRBV6-2/TRBV6-3	many	NA	CASRRTEYSNQPQHF	TGTGCCAGCCGTAGGACAGAATATAGCAATCAGCCCCAGCATTTT
TRBJ2-2	TRBV5-1	many	NA	CASSNGQNTGELFF	TGCGCCAGCAGCAACGGACAGAACACCGGGGAGCTGTTTTTT
TRBJ2-3	TRBV5-1	many	TRBD2	CASSLGLGSDTQYF	TGCGCCAGCAGCCTAGGACTAGGGTCAGATACGCAGTATTTT
TRBJ1-4	TRBV20-1	many	NA	CSARDRGGTDEKLFF	TGCAGTGCTAGAGATCGGGGGGGGACGGATGAAAAACTGTTTTTT
TRBJ2-1	TRBV7-3	many	NA	CASSLNGGPNEQFF	TGTGCCAGCAGCTTAAACGGCGGACCCAATGAGCAGTTCTTC
TRBJ2-3	TRBV7-2	many	NA	CASSPRAASTDTQYF	TGTGCCAGCAGTCCCCGGGCGGCTAGCACAGATACGCAGTATTTT
TRBJ1-1	TRBV28	many	NA	CASSFSGANTEAFF	TGTGCCAGCAGTTTCAGCGGCGCTAACACTGAAGCTTTCTTT
TRBJ2-3	TRBV28	many	TRBD2	CASGPGGPISTDTQYF	TGTGCCAGCGGACCGGGGGGGCCTATTAGCACAGATACGCAGTATTTT